Included here is one TCR beta chain sequence, with context. This sample stems from a study of blood T cell repertoires in COVID-19. Generated by immunoSEQ multiplex PCR, the TCRdb table keeps only in-frame clones and is missing some. The table shows under 30,000 clones, with roughly nine tenths occurring only once. The junction had 8 bases not matched to a gene; V was cut back by 0 bases and J by 5 bases. The V gene's germline CDR1 is SGDLS and CDR2 YYNGEE. The CDR3 is 15 residues long. V usage is TRBV9 and J usage is TRBJ2-7; 7 nucleotides agree with TRBD1. The sequencing sample was made of peripheral blood. This receptor was taken from a human donor with active COVID-19. The donor label of this sample is uncertain. CDR3 DNA sequence: TGTGCCAGCAGCGTAGAGGGGGCGAAGATGAACGAGCAGTACTTC. It is translated as CASSVEGAKMNEQYF. The whole variable domain, remainder taken from reference TRBV9 and TRBJ2-7, is DSGVTQTPKHLITATGQRVTLRCSPRSGDLSVYWYQQSLDQGLQFLIQYYNGEERAKGNILERFSAQQFPDLHSELNLSSLELGDSALYFCASSVEGAKMNEQYFGPGTRLTVT.